This TCR beta chain was identified in a study of shared clonotypes between healthy human individuals. Regarding the study as a whole: It was the non-shared clonotypes that had lower generation probabilities than clonotypes shared by all four donors.

CDR3 length: 15 amino acids. CDR1 is MNHEY and CDR2 is SMNVEV in the germline V gene (reference sequence). Deletions cut 5 bases from V and 5 bases from J, with 18 bases between. Comments on this clone: Its matching antigen is unknown.

The protocol was immunoSEQ multiplex PCR, while the TCRdb copy is restricted to in-frame clones and leaves out a portion. The data show approximately 980,000 clones, over 75% seen once. Sequenced input: memory CD4+ T cells sorted from blood. The subset: CD45RA-negative fraction. This sequence was found in a man aged 18 to 35 in good health. V is TRBV27 and J is TRBJ2-5; weak D call: TRBD2 (6 bases). The CDR3 region is CASSPRDSQWETQYF. The CDR3 DNA is TGTGCCAGCAGTCCCCGGGACTCGCAGTGGGAGACCCAGTACTTC.